A selection of T cell receptor beta chains follows, all from one sample in a study of blood T cells in healthy people across ages. TCRdb processed the 5' RACE reads anew with MiXCR; each CDR3 protein has one entry. The sample shows more than 1.4 million distinct CDR3 sequences, 42% of them seen only once. Sequenced material: blood. The origin of the receptors is a woman under 30 in good health. Both conserved end residues are part of each CDR3. Each record gives: clone size, V gene, D gene, J gene, CDR3 DNA, CDR3 protein. A D gene is named only where the DNA matches it firmly. Only part of the rows carry a size: once, few, many, or a class if the clone is expanded.

abundance: NA; v_gene: TRBV3-1; d_gene: TRBD2; j_gene: TRBJ2-1; CDR3nt: TGTGCCATCAGCCCCCGGGACTACCTGGAGAATGAGCAGTTCTTC; CDR3aa: CAISPRDYLENEQFF
abundance: few; v_gene: TRBV25-1; d_gene: NA; j_gene: TRBJ1-4; CDR3nt: TGTGCCAGCAGTGAATCCGGGGGGCGCATGGGTGAAAAACTGTTTTTT; CDR3aa: CASSESGGRMGEKLFF
abundance: few; v_gene: TRBV14; d_gene: TRBD2; j_gene: TRBJ2-7; CDR3nt: TGTGCCAGCAGCGCAGGACTAGCGGGAGCCTACGAGCAGTACTTC; CDR3aa: CASSAGLAGAYEQYF
abundance: NA; v_gene: TRBV7-2; d_gene: NA; j_gene: TRBJ2-5; CDR3nt: TGTGCCAGCAGCTCCCCAATGTACAATGAGCAGTACTTC; CDR3aa: CASSSPMYNEQYF
abundance: few; v_gene: TRBV6-5; d_gene: NA; j_gene: TRBJ2-1; CDR3nt: TGTGCCAGCAGTTACTTTGGAGAAGAGGTCAATGAGCAGTTCTTC; CDR3aa: CASSYFGEEVNEQFF
abundance: few; v_gene: TRBV6-2/TRBV6-3; d_gene: NA; j_gene: TRBJ2-7; CDR3nt: TGTGCCAGCAGTTACAGGGTCTCCTACGAGCAGTACTTC; CDR3aa: CASSYRVSYEQYF
abundance: NA; v_gene: TRBV9; d_gene: TRBD1; j_gene: TRBJ1-5; CDR3nt: TGTGCCAGCAGCGTTACAGGGGCCGATCAGCCCCAGCATTTT; CDR3aa: CASSVTGADQPQHF
abundance: NA; v_gene: TRBV5-1; d_gene: TRBD2; j_gene: TRBJ2-1; CDR3nt: TGCGCCAGCAGCTTGGCAGTCACGGCGGGAGTAAACAATGAGCAGTTCTTC; CDR3aa: CASSLAVTAGVNNEQFF
abundance: NA; v_gene: TRBV24-1; d_gene: NA; j_gene: TRBJ1-4; CDR3nt: TGTGCCACCAGTGATACGACCCAGGGGATAGGAGAAAAACTGTTTTTT; CDR3aa: CATSDTTQGIGEKLFF
abundance: NA; v_gene: TRBV6-2/TRBV6-3; d_gene: NA; j_gene: TRBJ2-3; CDR3nt: TGTGCCAGCAGACGTACGGGGTTCACAGATACGCAGTATTTT; CDR3aa: CASRRTGFTDTQYF
abundance: NA; v_gene: TRBV6-6; d_gene: NA; j_gene: TRBJ2-1; CDR3nt: TGTGCCAGCAGCTACACTACCAATGAGCAGTTCTTC; CDR3aa: CASSYTTNEQFF
abundance: NA; v_gene: TRBV5-6; d_gene: NA; j_gene: TRBJ1-2; CDR3nt: TGTGCCAGCAGCTCCCCCGACCTAGCTAACTATGGCTACACCTTC; CDR3aa: CASSSPDLANYGYTF
abundance: NA; v_gene: TRBV12-3/TRBV12-4; d_gene: NA; j_gene: TRBJ1-2; CDR3nt: TGTGCCAGCAGCCAACAGAGACCCAGCGGCTACACCTTC; CDR3aa: CASSQQRPSGYTF
abundance: NA; v_gene: TRBV25-1; d_gene: NA; j_gene: TRBJ2-5; CDR3nt: TGTGCCAGCAGTGATTCCGCGAGCAGGGCCCTTGGGACCCAGTACTTC; CDR3aa: CASSDSASRALGTQYF
abundance: few; v_gene: TRBV6-5; d_gene: NA; j_gene: TRBJ2-7; CDR3nt: TGTGCCAGCAGACGGGACGCCTATGTAGAGCAGTACTTC; CDR3aa: CASRRDAYVEQYF
abundance: NA; v_gene: TRBV11-2; d_gene: NA; j_gene: TRBJ2-3; CDR3nt: TGTGCCAGCAGAAGCGGACAGTCGGATACGCAGTATTTT; CDR3aa: CASRSGQSDTQYF
abundance: NA; v_gene: TRBV6-6; d_gene: TRBD1; j_gene: TRBJ2-1; CDR3nt: TGTGCCAGCAGTCCTCGGACAGGTGTCAATGAGCAGTTCTTC; CDR3aa: CASSPRTGVNEQFF
abundance: NA; v_gene: TRBV4-1; d_gene: TRBD2; j_gene: TRBJ2-7; CDR3nt: TGCGCCAGCAGCCCTGTATTACCTAGCGGGAACTACAATGAGCAGTACTTC; CDR3aa: CASSPVLPSGNYNEQYF
abundance: NA; v_gene: TRBV4-1; d_gene: NA; j_gene: TRBJ2-7; CDR3nt: TGCGCCAGCAGCCAAGACCGGGGGATCTCCTACGAGCAGTACTTC; CDR3aa: CASSQDRGISYEQYF
abundance: NA; v_gene: TRBV20-1; d_gene: NA; j_gene: TRBJ2-5; CDR3nt: TGCAGTGCTGGAGGCAGTCAAGAGACCCAGTACTTC; CDR3aa: CSAGGSQETQYF
abundance: few; v_gene: TRBV27; d_gene: NA; j_gene: TRBJ1-5; CDR3nt: TGTGCCAGCAGTCCTTTCAGGGACGCGGGCAATCAGCCCCAGCATTTT; CDR3aa: CASSPFRDAGNQPQHF
abundance: NA; v_gene: TRBV5-1; d_gene: TRBD2; j_gene: TRBJ2-1; CDR3nt: TGCGCCAGCAGTCATCTCCCGGGACTACCCTCGGATGAGCAGTTCTTC; CDR3aa: CASSHLPGLPSDEQFF
abundance: once; v_gene: TRBV20-1; d_gene: TRBD1; j_gene: TRBJ1-4; CDR3nt: TGCAGTGCTACGCCGGGACAGAGTGAAAAACTGTTTTTT; CDR3aa: CSATPGQSEKLFF
abundance: NA; v_gene: TRBV10-3; d_gene: TRBD2; j_gene: TRBJ2-5; CDR3nt: TGTGCCATCAGTGTGACTAGCGGGACCGGAGAGACCCAGTACTTC; CDR3aa: CAISVTSGTGETQYF
abundance: NA; v_gene: TRBV18; d_gene: NA; j_gene: TRBJ2-5; CDR3nt: TGTGCCAGCTCACCAACTGAGTTGCGCGAGACCCAGTACTTC; CDR3aa: CASSPTELRETQYF
abundance: NA; v_gene: TRBV6-6; d_gene: TRBD1; j_gene: TRBJ2-7; CDR3nt: TGTGCCAGCAGTTACAACAGGGGAAGATCCTACGAGCAGTACTTC; CDR3aa: CASSYNRGRSYEQYF
abundance: NA; v_gene: TRBV19; d_gene: NA; j_gene: TRBJ1-6; CDR3nt: TGTGCCAGTAGTATGACAGTGACGAGCTCCTATAATTCACCCCTCCACTTT; CDR3aa: CASSMTVTSSYNSPLHF
abundance: NA; v_gene: TRBV5-6; d_gene: TRBD1; j_gene: TRBJ2-7; CDR3nt: TGTGCCAGCAGCCTGTATGGACAGGGGGCCGCCTACGAGCAGTACTTC; CDR3aa: CASSLYGQGAAYEQYF
abundance: NA; v_gene: TRBV15; d_gene: TRBD1; j_gene: TRBJ2-7; CDR3nt: TGTGCCGCCAAGGGGGCCCACGAGCAGTACTTC; CDR3aa: CAAKGAHEQYF
abundance: NA; v_gene: TRBV10-3; d_gene: TRBD2; j_gene: TRBJ2-7; CDR3nt: TGTGCCATTGCCACTAGCGCGGACACCAGGGCCTCCTACGAGCAGTACTTC; CDR3aa: CAIATSADTRASYEQYF
abundance: NA; v_gene: TRBV30; d_gene: TRBD2; j_gene: TRBJ2-1; CDR3nt: TGTGCCTGGAGTCGTCTAGCGGGAGGGGCTGAGCAGTTCTTC; CDR3aa: CAWSRLAGGAEQFF
abundance: NA; v_gene: TRBV3-1; d_gene: NA; j_gene: TRBJ2-7; CDR3nt: TGTGCCAGCAGCCAAGGGACGGACCGCTACGAGCAGTACTTC; CDR3aa: CASSQGTDRYEQYF
abundance: NA; v_gene: TRBV2; d_gene: NA; j_gene: TRBJ2-6; CDR3nt: TGTGCCAGCAGACCCACAGGGAATGGGGCCAACGTCCTGACTTTC; CDR3aa: CASRPTGNGANVLTF
abundance: NA; v_gene: TRBV15; d_gene: NA; j_gene: TRBJ2-3; CDR3nt: TGTGCCACCAGAGGGGCGGCTAGCACAGATACGCAGTATTTT; CDR3aa: CATRGAASTDTQYF
abundance: NA; v_gene: TRBV18; d_gene: NA; j_gene: TRBJ1-2; CDR3nt: TGTGCCAGCTCACCACCGACCGGGGGCTCCTATGGCTACACCTTC; CDR3aa: CASSPPTGGSYGYTF
abundance: NA; v_gene: TRBV4-1; d_gene: NA; j_gene: TRBJ1-2; CDR3nt: TGCGCCAGCAGCCAAGAGTCAGGGTTTGGCTACACCTTC; CDR3aa: CASSQESGFGYTF
abundance: NA; v_gene: TRBV12-3/TRBV12-4; d_gene: TRBD1; j_gene: TRBJ2-1; CDR3nt: TGTGCCAGCAGTTTGGGACAGCTGAACAATGAGCAGTTCTTC; CDR3aa: CASSLGQLNNEQFF
abundance: NA; v_gene: TRBV12-3/TRBV12-4; d_gene: TRBD1; j_gene: TRBJ1-2; CDR3nt: TGTGCCAGCAGCCGCCGAGACAGGGGTGACTATGGCTACACCTTC; CDR3aa: CASSRRDRGDYGYTF
abundance: NA; v_gene: TRBV10-2; d_gene: NA; j_gene: TRBJ1-1; CDR3nt: TGCGCCAGCATCAAGTCCGGGAACACTGAAGCTTTCTTT; CDR3aa: CASIKSGNTEAFF
abundance: NA; v_gene: TRBV30; d_gene: NA; j_gene: TRBJ2-7; CDR3nt: TGTGCCTGGAGTGTACAAAGCGGTTACGAGCAGTACTTC; CDR3aa: CAWSVQSGYEQYF
abundance: NA; v_gene: TRBV7-3; d_gene: TRBD2; j_gene: TRBJ2-1; CDR3nt: TGTGCCAGCAGCTTAACAGGGGCTAGCGGGGCAGCGTTGTATGAGCAGTTCTTC; CDR3aa: CASSLTGASGAALYEQFF
abundance: once; v_gene: TRBV3-1; d_gene: TRBD1; j_gene: TRBJ1-5; CDR3nt: TGTGCCAGCAGCCCACGCTCCGGGACAGGGGGCGATCAGCCCCAGCATTTT; CDR3aa: CASSPRSGTGGDQPQHF
abundance: few; v_gene: TRBV5-1; d_gene: TRBD1; j_gene: TRBJ2-7; CDR3nt: TGCGCCAGCGGGACAGGGAACTCCCACGAGCAGTACTTC; CDR3aa: CASGTGNSHEQYF
abundance: NA; v_gene: TRBV6-1; d_gene: NA; j_gene: TRBJ1-2; CDR3nt: TGTGCCAGCAGTGGAGGTGGGGCTAACTATGGCTACACCTTC; CDR3aa: CASSGGGANYGYTF
abundance: many; v_gene: TRBV7-2; d_gene: TRBD2; j_gene: TRBJ2-1; CDR3nt: TGTGCCAGCAGCTTAGGACTAGCGGCCAATGAGCAGTTCTTC; CDR3aa: CASSLGLAANEQFF
abundance: NA; v_gene: TRBV7-2; d_gene: TRBD2; j_gene: TRBJ2-5; CDR3nt: TGTGCCAGCAGCCTAATAGTAGCGGGAACGTCCTACAATGAGCAGTACTTC; CDR3aa: CASSLIVAGTSYNEQYF
abundance: few; v_gene: TRBV10-3; d_gene: TRBD2; j_gene: TRBJ2-3; CDR3nt: TGTGCCATCAGTGATACCCATCCGGGACTAGCGGGAGGGCGGGAAGATACGCAGTATTTT; CDR3aa: CAISDTHPGLAGGREDTQYF
abundance: few; v_gene: TRBV2; d_gene: NA; j_gene: TRBJ1-1; CDR3nt: TGTGCCAGCTCCTGGGCAGAGATGAACACTGAAGCTTTCTTT; CDR3aa: CASSWAEMNTEAFF
abundance: few; v_gene: TRBV4-1; d_gene: NA; j_gene: TRBJ2-7; CDR3nt: TGCGCCAGCAGCCAAGAAAAAACGCCTTTGCGCTACGAGCAGTACTTC; CDR3aa: CASSQEKTPLRYEQYF
abundance: NA; v_gene: TRBV5-1; d_gene: NA; j_gene: TRBJ2-7; CDR3nt: TGCGCCAGCAGCGTGGACGGGTTCTACGAGCAGTACTTC; CDR3aa: CASSVDGFYEQYF
abundance: NA; v_gene: TRBV10-3; d_gene: NA; j_gene: TRBJ1-1; CDR3nt: TGTGCCATCACCGACGGGCTGAACACTGAAGCTTTCTTT; CDR3aa: CAITDGLNTEAFF
abundance: NA; v_gene: TRBV25-1; d_gene: NA; j_gene: TRBJ1-1; CDR3nt: TGTGCCAGCAGTATCGCGGGGGGCACTGAAGCTTTCTTT; CDR3aa: CASSIAGGTEAFF
abundance: few; v_gene: TRBV5-1; d_gene: NA; j_gene: TRBJ2-4; CDR3nt: TGCGCCAGCAGTTCGAATCAGGGGAACAAAAACATTCAGTACTTC; CDR3aa: CASSSNQGNKNIQYF
abundance: NA; v_gene: TRBV20-1; d_gene: TRBD2; j_gene: TRBJ2-1; CDR3nt: TGCAGTGCTAGAAAAAACCGGGGGGTAGTATGGAATGAGCAGTTCTTC; CDR3aa: CSARKNRGVVWNEQFF
abundance: NA; v_gene: TRBV12-3/TRBV12-4; d_gene: TRBD2; j_gene: TRBJ2-5; CDR3nt: TGTGCCAGCACCACGGGACTAGCTGAGCAGTACTTC; CDR3aa: CASTTGLAEQYF
abundance: few; v_gene: TRBV28; d_gene: NA; j_gene: TRBJ2-6; CDR3nt: TGTGCCAGCAAGGAGTATGGGGCCAACGTCCTGACTTTC; CDR3aa: CASKEYGANVLTF
abundance: NA; v_gene: TRBV7-9; d_gene: TRBD2; j_gene: TRBJ2-3; CDR3nt: TGTGCCAGCAGCTCGTCCCAACTAGCGGGAGTTCCAGATACGCAGTATTTT; CDR3aa: CASSSSQLAGVPDTQYF
abundance: few; v_gene: TRBV20-1; d_gene: NA; j_gene: TRBJ2-7; CDR3nt: TGCAGTGCTAGACAAGCCGAGCAGTACTTC; CDR3aa: CSARQAEQYF
abundance: NA; v_gene: TRBV20-1; d_gene: TRBD2; j_gene: TRBJ2-3; CDR3nt: TGCAGTGCTCGAGAGACTAGCGGGGGCACAGATACGCAGTATTTT; CDR3aa: CSARETSGGTDTQYF
abundance: NA; v_gene: TRBV6-2/TRBV6-3; d_gene: NA; j_gene: TRBJ2-5; CDR3nt: TGTGCCACCCGGAAGGGGATGGAGACCCAGTACTTC; CDR3aa: CATRKGMETQYF